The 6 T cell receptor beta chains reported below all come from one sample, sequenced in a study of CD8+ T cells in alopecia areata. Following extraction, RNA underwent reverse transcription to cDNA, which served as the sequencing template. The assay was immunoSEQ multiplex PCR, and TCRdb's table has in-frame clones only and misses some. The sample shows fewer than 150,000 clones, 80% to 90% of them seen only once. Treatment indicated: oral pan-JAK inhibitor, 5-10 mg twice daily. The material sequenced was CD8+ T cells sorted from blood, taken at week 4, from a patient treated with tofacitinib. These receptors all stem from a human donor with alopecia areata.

CDR3: CASSHEGQNTEAFF. CDR3 coding DNA: TGCGCCAGCAGCCATGAAGGACAGAACACTGAAGCTTTCTTT. The gene calls are TRBV4-1 and TRBJ1-1; maybe TRBD1 (5 bases). V was clipped by 3 bases and J by 1 base, with 9 bases between them. The CDR3 consists of 14 residues. Germline V gene sequence: CDR1 MGHRA, CDR2 YSYEKL.

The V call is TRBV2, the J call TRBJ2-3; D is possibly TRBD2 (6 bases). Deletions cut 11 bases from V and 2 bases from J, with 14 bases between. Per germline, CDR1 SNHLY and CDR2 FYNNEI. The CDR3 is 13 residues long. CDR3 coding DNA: TGTGCCTTTGGCGGGGTTCACACAGATACGCAGTATTTT. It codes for CAFGGVHTDTQYF.

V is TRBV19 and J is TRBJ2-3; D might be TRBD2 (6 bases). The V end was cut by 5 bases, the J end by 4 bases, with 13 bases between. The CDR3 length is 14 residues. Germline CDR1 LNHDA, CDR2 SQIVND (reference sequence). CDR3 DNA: TGTGCCAGTAGTGTGACTAGGGTCGCAGATACGCAGTATTTT. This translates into CASSVTRVADTQYF.

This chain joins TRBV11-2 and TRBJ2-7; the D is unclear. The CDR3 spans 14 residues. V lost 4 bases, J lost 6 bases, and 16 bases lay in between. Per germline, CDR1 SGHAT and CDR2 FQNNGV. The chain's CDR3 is CASSYIGSSTEQYF. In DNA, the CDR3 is TGTGCCAGCAGCTACATAGGCTCGAGCACCGAGCAGTACTTC.

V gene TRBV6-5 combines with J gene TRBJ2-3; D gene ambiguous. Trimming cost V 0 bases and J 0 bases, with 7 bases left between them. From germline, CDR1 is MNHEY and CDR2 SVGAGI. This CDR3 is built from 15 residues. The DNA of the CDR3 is TGTGCCAGCAGTTACTCGATTCGCAGCACAGATACGCAGTATTTT. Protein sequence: CASSYSIRSTDTQYF.

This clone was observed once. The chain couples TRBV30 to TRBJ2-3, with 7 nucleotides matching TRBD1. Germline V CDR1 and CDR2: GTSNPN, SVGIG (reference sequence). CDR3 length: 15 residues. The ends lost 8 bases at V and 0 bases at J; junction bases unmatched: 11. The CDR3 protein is CALSAGTASTDTQYF. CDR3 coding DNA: TGTGCCCTGAGTGCCGGGACAGCTAGCACAGATACGCAGTATTTT.